This TCR beta chain emerged from a study of cytomegalovirus exposure and HLA in healthy donors. About this clone: Its target is unknown.

Study results and limitations: The study recorded 164 TCR beta chains that were cytomegalovirus-associated.

Germline assignment: CDR1 SGDLS and CDR2 YYNGEE. The CDR3 extends over 12 amino acids. Trimming left V 4 bases short and J 6 bases short, with 11 bases between. Unrecorded immune exposure was likely among donors, who were nominally healthy when sampled. The PCR had 60 Vbeta and 13 Jbeta primers. TCRdb keeps only in-frame clones here, not all; method: immunoSEQ multiplex PCR. The sample has a few hundred thousand clones, around four fifths seen once. The sequenced sample consisted of PBMCs. This sequence was found in a woman aged 60 to 75 in good health and CMV-seropositive. The gene calls are TRBV9 and TRBJ2-7, with D unresolved. The CDR3 DNA follows: TGTGCCAGCAGCCTCGACTTGGGCGAGCAGTACTTC. It codes for CASSLDLGEQYF.